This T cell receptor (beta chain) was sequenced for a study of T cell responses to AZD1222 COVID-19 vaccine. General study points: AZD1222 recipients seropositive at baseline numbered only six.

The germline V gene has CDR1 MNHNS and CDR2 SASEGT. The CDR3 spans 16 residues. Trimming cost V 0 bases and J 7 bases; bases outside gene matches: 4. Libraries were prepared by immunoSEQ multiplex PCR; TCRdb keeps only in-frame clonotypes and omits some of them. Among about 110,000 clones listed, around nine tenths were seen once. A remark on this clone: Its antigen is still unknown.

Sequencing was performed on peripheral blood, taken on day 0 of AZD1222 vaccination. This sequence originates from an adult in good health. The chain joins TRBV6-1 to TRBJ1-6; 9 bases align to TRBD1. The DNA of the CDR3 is TGTGCCAGCAGTGAAGCAATAGGGACAGGGAATTCACCCCTCCACTTT. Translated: CASSEAIGTGNSPLHF.